This record concerns one T cell receptor (beta chain) sequence. Its antigen is not identified. Produced via immunoSEQ multiplex PCR; TCRdb's table is partial and in-frame only. The sample contains about 1.5 million clones, 96% of which appear only once. This record belongs to a study of shared clonotypes between healthy human individuals. Overall study findings and caveats: Sharing across four donors was highest in naive CD4 (roughly 5%) and lowest in memory CD8 (roughly 0.4%).

The study separated CD4+ cells into CD45RA+ naive and CD45RA-negative memory subsets. The germline CDR1 and CDR2 sequences are SQVTM and ANQGSEA. The V and J ends lost 8 bases and 5 bases, in that order; junction bases with no gene match: 11. The length of the CDR3 is 13 residues. This sequence was found in a man younger than 40 in good health. Sequenced input: naive CD4+ T cells sorted from blood. Subset noted: CD45RA+ positively selected. This chain uses TRBV29-1 with TRBJ1-2; TRBD1 matches at 7 bases. CDR3 in amino acids: CSIQTGWGYGYTF. CDR3 nucleotides: TGCAGCATCCAGACAGGGTGGGGATATGGCTACACCTTC.